This is a list of T cell receptor beta chains from one sample in a study of early T cells in non-severe SARS-CoV-2 infection. Via MiXCR, TCRdb re-called the 5' RACE reads, giving one row per CDR3 protein. The table has about 49,000 distinct CDR3 sequences, 4% to 5% seen once; the top ten hold around 6%. The sample consisted of whole blood. The receptor source for this set is an adult who was a healthcare worker with PCR-confirmed SARS-CoV-2 infection or an uninfected control (not recorded which). Both conserved end residues are part of each CDR3. D genes are given only for firm matches. Clone sizes are given selectively: once, few, many, or a class where the clone is expanded.

D | J | size | V | DNA | CDR3
NA | TRBJ1-2 | many | TRBV12-3/TRBV12-4 | TGTGCCAGCAGTTCTCGGCTTTCTTATGGCTACACCTTC | CASSSRLSYGYTF
NA | TRBJ2-3 | many | TRBV4-1 | TGCGCCAGCAGCCAAGATCTAGGTAATACGCAGTATTTT | CASSQDLGNTQYF
NA | TRBJ1-2 | many | TRBV16 | TGTGCCAGCAGCCAGTCGGGCTATGGCTACACCTTC | CASSQSGYGYTF
TRBD1 | TRBJ2-3 | many | TRBV3-1 | TGTGCCAGCAGCCCGGGACAGCGAGGAGATACGCAGTATTTT | CASSPGQRGDTQYF
TRBD1 | TRBJ2-1 | NA | TRBV18 | TGTGCCAGCTCCCTTAGGACAGGGCCCTACAATGAGCAGTTCTTC | CASSLRTGPYNEQFF
TRBD1 | TRBJ2-3 | few | TRBV27 | TGTGCCAGCAGTTATTCAGGGGGAAATTCGATAGATACGCAGTATTTT | CASSYSGGNSIDTQYF
NA | TRBJ2-3 | few | TRBV7-8 | TGTGCCAGCAGCTTTGGACCCTCTAGGTCCCACACAGATACGCAGTATTTT | CASSFGPSRSHTDTQYF
TRBD1 | TRBJ1-1 | many | TRBV7-9 | TGTGCCAGCAGCTTCTCAATGACAGGGGGCGCGGGCGCTTTCTTT | CASSFSMTGGAGAFF
TRBD2 | TRBJ2-1 | many | TRBV7-9 | TGTGCCAGCCCCCCCAATGGACTAGCTCAAAATGAGCAGTTCTTC | CASPPNGLAQNEQFF
TRBD2 | TRBJ2-1 | few | TRBV20-1 | TGCAGTGCTGGACTAGGCTGGACCTACAATGAGCAGTTCTTC | CSAGLGWTYNEQFF
NA | TRBJ1-2 | many | TRBV19 | TGTGCCAGTAGTCGAGACAAGCCGGACGGCGGCGGTGGCTACACCTTC | CASSRDKPDGGGGYTF
NA | TRBJ2-3 | NA | TRBV7-2 | TGTGCCAGCAGCTTATTTGGCGTTTCCACAGATACGCAGTATTTT | CASSLFGVSTDTQYF
NA | TRBJ2-5 | many | TRBV6-2/TRBV6-3 | TGTGCCAGCAGTTACTATGGATTGGAGACCCAGTACTTC | CASSYYGLETQYF
NA | TRBJ2-5 | many | TRBV5-5 | TGTGCCAGCAGCTCCGGCAGGGAACAGGGCCCCTTTCAAGAGACCCAGTACTTC | CASSSGREQGPFQETQYF
NA | TRBJ2-3 | many | TRBV7-3 | TGTGCCAGCAGCCCACTAAGGGGTATGGATACGCAGTATTTT | CASSPLRGMDTQYF
NA | TRBJ2-7 | many | TRBV29-1 | TGCAGCGTTGAATTGGACACGTACGAGCAGTACTTC | CSVELDTYEQYF
TRBD1 | TRBJ1-2 | many | TRBV6-5 | TGTGCCAGCAGCCGTGGACAGGGTGACTACACCTTC | CASSRGQGDYTF
NA | TRBJ2-4 | many | TRBV7-9 | TGTGCCAGCAGCTTAGACGAGGGCAACATTCAGTACTTC | CASSLDEGNIQYF
NA | TRBJ2-7 | many | TRBV29-1 | TGCAGCGTTGATATTCGGACACCCCCCGGCGAGCAGTACTTC | CSVDIRTPPGEQYF
TRBD2 | TRBJ2-7 | many | TRBV20-1 | TGCGGATTTAGGACTAGCGTTTCCTACGAGCAGTACTTC | CGFRTSVSYEQYF
NA | TRBJ1-2 | many | TRBV12-3/TRBV12-4 | TGTGCCAGCAGTCCCCAGTCTAACTATGGCTACACCTTC | CASSPQSNYGYTF
TRBD2 | TRBJ2-1 | many | TRBV6-5 | TGTGCCAGCAGTTCGGGGGGGCTGGGAAATGAGCAGTTCTTC | CASSSGGLGNEQFF
TRBD1 | TRBJ1-3 | many | TRBV7-2 | TGTGCCAGCAGCTTACGAGGGACAGGGGTAAACACCATATATTTT | CASSLRGTGVNTIYF
NA | TRBJ2-5 | few | TRBV5-5 | TGTGCCAGCAGCTTATGGGAAACGGGAGCAGAGACCCAGTACTTC | CASSLWETGAETQYF